This T cell receptor beta chain was identified during a study of cytomegalovirus exposure and HLA in healthy donors. Study background: Membership in the Caucasian-associated ancestry cluster was found for around four fifths of nearly 400 genotyped donors.

CDR1 is MNHNS, CDR2 SASEGT, per germline. This CDR3 contains 18 residues. V lost 4 bases, J lost 1 base, and 9 bases stayed unmatched. Use of 60 Vbeta and 13 Jbeta primers characterized the PCR. The method was immunoSEQ multiplex PCR; TCRdb's version includes in-frame clones alone and lacks a portion of them. Among 190,000 or so clones listed, approximately 78% were seen once. In the case of this clone: No antigen is known for it.

Study findings and constraints: Across all donors, roughly uniform sequencing depth was an assumption of the presence/absence analyses. Most TCR sequences were uncommon, yet certain public TCRs appeared in many donors. Upon later analysis, TCR association rates were observed to vary by HLA locus, being highest for DRB1 and lowest for HLA-C.

The clonotype comes from a woman in her forties or fifties in good health and CMV-seropositive. Specimen: PBMCs. This rearrangement joins TRBV6-1 to TRBJ1-5; 11 bases fit TRBD1. CDR3 nucleotides: TGTGCCAGCAGTGGAAGGACAGGGGGCGTAGGAAGCAATCAGCCCCAGCATTTT. Protein product: CASSGRTGGVGSNQPQHF.